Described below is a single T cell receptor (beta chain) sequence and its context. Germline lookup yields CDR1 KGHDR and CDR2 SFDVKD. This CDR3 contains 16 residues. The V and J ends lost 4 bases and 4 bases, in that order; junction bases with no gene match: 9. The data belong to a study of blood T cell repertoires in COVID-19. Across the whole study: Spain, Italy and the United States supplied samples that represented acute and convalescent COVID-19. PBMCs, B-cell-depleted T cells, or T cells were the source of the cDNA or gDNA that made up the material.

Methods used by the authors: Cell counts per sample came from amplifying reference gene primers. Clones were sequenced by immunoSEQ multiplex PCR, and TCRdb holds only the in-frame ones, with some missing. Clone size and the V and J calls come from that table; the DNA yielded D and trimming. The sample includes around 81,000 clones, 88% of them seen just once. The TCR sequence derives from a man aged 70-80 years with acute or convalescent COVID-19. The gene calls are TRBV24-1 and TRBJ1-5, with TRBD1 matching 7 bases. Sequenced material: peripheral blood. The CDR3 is CATSDPRQGANQPQHF. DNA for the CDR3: TGTGCCACCAGTGACCCTAGACAGGGCGCGAATCAGCCCCAGCATTTT.